This TCR beta chain was retrieved from a study of shared clonotypes between healthy human individuals. The data were produced by immunoSEQ multiplex PCR, yet TCRdb's version contains in-frame clones alone and is incomplete. The sample carries 2 million to 2.5 million clones, 90% to 97% recorded once. The receptor was derived from a man between 18 and 29 years old in good health. The source material was naive CD4+ T cells sorted from blood. Subset defined: CD45RA+ positively selected.

The CDR3 region has the DNA TGTGCCAGCACCCGAAGGGAGGGTAGTAGCTCCTACAATGAGCAGTTCTTC. Its protein is CASTRREGSSSYNEQFF. This chain connects TRBV7-9 to TRBJ2-1; 7 bases match TRBD2. Unmatched junction bases numbered 12, after V lost 7 bases and J lost 0 bases. This CDR3 comprises 17 residues. The germline V gene has CDR1 SEHNR and CDR2 FQNEAQ (reference sequence).